A selection of T cell receptor beta chains follows, all from one sample in a study of blood T cell repertoires in COVID-19. Data came from immunoSEQ multiplex PCR; TCRdb stores just in-frame clones and leaves some out. The sample carries around 260,000 clones, approximately 86% recorded once. The material sequenced was peripheral blood. Receptor source: a man between 18 and 35 years old with active or convalescent COVID-19. Each CDR3 is given with its conserved first and last residue. Fields, in order: V gene, clone size, D gene, J gene, CDR3 protein, CDR3 DNA. The D gene is left open where the match is weak. Size is omitted from some rows. Given values are once, few, many or a class for expanded clones.

v_gene: TRBV5-6; abundance: NA; d_gene: TRBD2; j_gene: TRBJ2-7; CDR3aa: CASSPGGTYEQYF; CDR3nt: TGTGCCAGCAGCCCCGGGGGGACCTACGAGCAGTACTTC
v_gene: TRBV5-1; abundance: NA; d_gene: NA; j_gene: TRBJ2-5; CDR3aa: CASSLADQGETQYF; CDR3nt: TGCGCCAGCAGCTTGGCCGATCAGGGAGAGACCCAGTACTTC
v_gene: TRBV19; abundance: few; d_gene: TRBD1; j_gene: TRBJ1-3; CDR3aa: CASSMGDRGRQSGNTIYF; CDR3nt: TGTGCCAGTAGTATGGGAGACAGGGGGCGTCAATCTGGAAACACCATATATTTT
v_gene: TRBV6-5; abundance: NA; d_gene: NA; j_gene: TRBJ1-6; CDR3aa: CASSASGMASPLHF; CDR3nt: TGTGCCAGCAGCGCGTCCGGGATGGCGTCACCCCTCCACTTT
v_gene: TRBV19; abundance: NA; d_gene: NA; j_gene: TRBJ1-4; CDR3aa: CASSMGPENEKLFF; CDR3nt: TGTGCCAGTAGTATGGGGCCGGAAAATGAAAAACTGTTTTTT
v_gene: TRBV7-8; abundance: NA; d_gene: TRBD1; j_gene: TRBJ1-1; CDR3aa: CASSLTGARPEAFF; CDR3nt: TGTGCCAGCAGCCTGACAGGGGCGAGGCCTGAAGCTTTCTTT
v_gene: TRBV24-1; abundance: NA; d_gene: NA; j_gene: TRBJ2-3; CDR3aa: CATAVGTSTDTQYF; CDR3nt: TGTGCCACGGCCGTTGGGACTAGCACAGATACGCAGTATTTT
v_gene: TRBV6-5; abundance: NA; d_gene: NA; j_gene: TRBJ1-1; CDR3aa: CASSYGGVGAFF; CDR3nt: TGTGCCAGCAGTTACGGAGGGGTTGGGGCTTTCTTT
v_gene: TRBV3-1/TRBV3-2; abundance: NA; d_gene: NA; j_gene: TRBJ1-2; CDR3aa: CASSQGAPRVGDYGYTF; CDR3nt: TGTGCCAGCAGCCAGGGGGCCCCAAGAGTAGGTGACTATGGCTACACCTTC
v_gene: TRBV7-9; abundance: NA; d_gene: NA; j_gene: TRBJ2-7; CDR3aa: CASSLNARSYEQYF; CDR3nt: TGTGCCAGCAGCTTAAACGCCAGGTCCTACGAGCAGTACTTC
v_gene: TRBV27; abundance: NA; d_gene: NA; j_gene: TRBJ1-1; CDR3aa: CASKSFSQGTEAFF; CDR3nt: TGTGCCAGCAAAAGTTTTTCCCAGGGCACTGAAGCTTTCTTT
v_gene: TRBV7-9; abundance: NA; d_gene: NA; j_gene: TRBJ2-6; CDR3aa: CASSFSRGEYSGANVLTF; CDR3nt: TGTGCCAGCAGCTTTTCTCGGGGTGAATACTCTGGGGCCAACGTCCTGACTTTC
v_gene: TRBV6-4; abundance: NA; d_gene: TRBD1; j_gene: TRBJ1-6; CDR3aa: CASEYHRGGSNSPLHF; CDR3nt: TGTGCCAGTGAATATCACAGGGGGGGGAGTAATTCACCCCTCCACTTT
v_gene: TRBV4-2; abundance: NA; d_gene: TRBD2; j_gene: TRBJ2-7; CDR3aa: CASSQDSGLAAYEQYF; CDR3nt: TGTGCCAGCAGCCAAGATTCAGGACTAGCAGCCTACGAGCAGTACTTC
v_gene: TRBV29-1; abundance: once; d_gene: TRBD2; j_gene: TRBJ2-7; CDR3aa: CSVEASGRGRRAYEQYF; CDR3nt: TGCAGCGTTGAGGCTAGCGGGAGGGGTAGACGAGCGTACGAGCAGTACTTC
v_gene: TRBV5-1; abundance: NA; d_gene: NA; j_gene: TRBJ2-7; CDR3aa: CASTEQGSYEQYF; CDR3nt: TGCGCCAGCACGGAACAGGGAAGCTACGAGCAGTACTTC
v_gene: TRBV7-2; abundance: NA; d_gene: TRBD1; j_gene: TRBJ1-5; CDR3aa: CASSPWTGLQPQHF; CDR3nt: TGTGCCAGCAGCCCATGGACAGGGCTGCAGCCCCAGCATTTT
v_gene: TRBV3-1/TRBV3-2; abundance: few; d_gene: NA; j_gene: TRBJ2-5; CDR3aa: CASGGSQVLETQYF; CDR3nt: TGTGCCAGCGGGGGCAGTCAGGTCTTAGAGACCCAGTACTTC
v_gene: TRBV5-1; abundance: NA; d_gene: TRBD1; j_gene: TRBJ2-7; CDR3aa: CASSLEGTGIYEQYF; CDR3nt: TGCGCCAGCAGCTTGGAAGGGACAGGGATATACGAGCAGTACTTC
v_gene: TRBV5-1; abundance: NA; d_gene: NA; j_gene: TRBJ2-7; CDR3aa: CASSGAIGAYEQYF; CDR3nt: TGCGCCAGCAGTGGTGCTATAGGGGCCTACGAGCAGTACTTC
v_gene: TRBV5-4; abundance: NA; d_gene: TRBD1; j_gene: TRBJ2-3; CDR3aa: CASSSGQGNKDTQYF; CDR3nt: TGTGCCAGCAGCTCGGGACAGGGGAACAAGGATACGCAGTATTTT
v_gene: TRBV27; abundance: once; d_gene: NA; j_gene: TRBJ2-1; CDR3aa: CASSYGQREQFF; CDR3nt: TGTGCCAGCAGCTACGGACAGCGTGAGCAGTTCTTC
v_gene: TRBV9; abundance: NA; d_gene: NA; j_gene: TRBJ2-1; CDR3aa: CASSGGASGSYNEQFF; CDR3nt: TGTGCCAGCAGCGGGGGGGCTAGCGGTTCTTACAATGAGCAGTTCTTC
v_gene: TRBV4-3; abundance: NA; d_gene: NA; j_gene: TRBJ2-1; CDR3aa: CASSPGLAGEQFF; CDR3nt: TGCGCCAGCAGCCCTGGACTGGCGGGTGAGCAGTTCTTC
v_gene: TRBV6-5; abundance: few; d_gene: TRBD1; j_gene: TRBJ1-5; CDR3aa: CASRGTGARGQPQHF; CDR3nt: TGTGCCAGCAGGGGAACAGGGGCGCGGGGTCAGCCCCAGCATTTT
v_gene: TRBV9; abundance: few; d_gene: NA; j_gene: TRBJ2-2; CDR3aa: CASGGATGELFF; CDR3nt: TGTGCCAGCGGGGGGGCCACCGGGGAGCTGTTTTTT
v_gene: TRBV10-3; abundance: NA; d_gene: NA; j_gene: TRBJ2-4; CDR3aa: CAIRDTLAKNIQYF; CDR3nt: TGTGCCATCAGGGACACGCTAGCCAAAAACATTCAGTACTTC
v_gene: TRBV30; abundance: NA; d_gene: TRBD1; j_gene: TRBJ1-4; CDR3aa: CAWSGTGWEKLFF; CDR3nt: TGTGCCTGGTCGGGGACAGGGTGGGAAAAACTGTTTTTT
v_gene: TRBV4-3; abundance: NA; d_gene: NA; j_gene: TRBJ1-1; CDR3aa: CASSPEHTLNSVNTEAFF; CDR3nt: TGCGCCAGCAGCCCAGAGCACACGTTGAATAGCGTGAACACTGAAGCTTTCTTT
v_gene: TRBV6-1; abundance: NA; d_gene: NA; j_gene: TRBJ1-5; CDR3aa: CASSEYRGGGQPQHF; CDR3nt: TGTGCCAGCAGTGAATATCGGGGTGGGGGGCAGCCCCAGCATTTT
v_gene: TRBV28; abundance: NA; d_gene: TRBD1; j_gene: TRBJ1-5; CDR3aa: CASSFLRGRRIDAQHF; CDR3nt: TGTGCCAGCAGTTTTCTGAGGGGGCGTAGGATCGACGCCCAGCATTTT
v_gene: TRBV10-1; abundance: NA; d_gene: TRBD2; j_gene: TRBJ2-7; CDR3aa: CATSSGGAEEQYF; CDR3nt: TGCGCCACCTCTAGCGGGGGGGCTGAAGAGCAGTACTTC
v_gene: TRBV18; abundance: NA; d_gene: TRBD2; j_gene: TRBJ2-4; CDR3aa: CASSSRTSGSETKNIQYF; CDR3nt: TGTGCCAGCTCCTCCCGGACTAGCGGGAGCGAGACCAAAAACATTCAGTACTTC
v_gene: TRBV6-1; abundance: few; d_gene: TRBD1; j_gene: TRBJ2-2; CDR3aa: CASSGSWTGSDGELFF; CDR3nt: TGTGCCAGCAGTGGTAGCTGGACAGGGAGCGACGGGGAGCTGTTTTTT
v_gene: TRBV4-3; abundance: NA; d_gene: NA; j_gene: TRBJ2-1; CDR3aa: CASSQERTYSYNEQFF; CDR3nt: TGCGCCAGCAGCCAAGAGAGGACTTACTCCTACAATGAGCAGTTCTTC
v_gene: TRBV7-2; abundance: NA; d_gene: TRBD1; j_gene: TRBJ1-3; CDR3aa: CASSWTGTGLSAGNTIYF; CDR3nt: TGTGCCAGCAGCTGGACCGGGACAGGGCTTTCGGCGGGAAACACCATATATTTT
v_gene: TRBV3-1/TRBV3-2; abundance: NA; d_gene: TRBD1; j_gene: TRBJ1-2; CDR3aa: CASTPTGENGYTF; CDR3nt: TGTGCCAGCACCCCGACAGGGGAAAATGGCTACACCTTC
v_gene: TRBV19; abundance: once; d_gene: TRBD1; j_gene: TRBJ1-4; CDR3aa: CASSDRANEKLFF; CDR3nt: TGTGCCAGTAGTGACAGGGCTAATGAAAAACTGTTTTTT
v_gene: TRBV25-1; abundance: once; d_gene: NA; j_gene: TRBJ1-5; CDR3aa: CASSASGEQPQHF; CDR3nt: TGTGCCAGCAGTGCCTCAGGGGAACAGCCCCAGCATTTT
v_gene: TRBV9; abundance: NA; d_gene: NA; j_gene: TRBJ1-3; CDR3aa: CASSVGTAGNTIYF; CDR3nt: TGTGCCAGCAGCGTAGGGACAGCTGGAAACACCATATATTTT
v_gene: TRBV6-6; abundance: once; d_gene: NA; j_gene: TRBJ2-2; CDR3aa: CASSMGRESAGELFF; CDR3nt: TGTGCCAGCAGTATGGGACGGGAGTCCGCCGGGGAGCTGTTTTTT